Listed here are 5 T cell receptor beta chains from one sample, sequenced in a study of Graves' ophthalmopathy and Graves' hyperthyroidism. The authors amplified TCR beta CDR3 regions from RNA transcripts. HTBI-primed first-round RT-PCR preceded second-round multiplex PCR. MiXCR was run by TCRdb on the multiplex PCR reads, yielding one entry per CDR3 protein. Among 650,000 to 900,000 distinct CDR3 sequences listed, 35% to 50% were seen once. Material: peripheral blood. The receptors were gathered from an adult man with Graves' ophthalmopathy.

The gene calls are TRBV20-1 and TRBJ2-7; TRBD1 or TRBD2 may be the D gene (6 bases each). CDR1 and CDR2 from the germline V gene are DFQATT and SNEGSKA (reference sequence). The CDR3 is 11 amino acids. Trimming took off 5 bases at V and 9 bases at J, with 14 bases between the two ends. CDR3 sequence (DNA): TGCAGTGCTGGGGGCGGGGCAGTGCAGTACTTC. Its protein is CSAGGGAVQYF.

This clonotype was found many times. This chain links TRBV29-1 with TRBJ1-2; D perhaps matches TRBD1 (5 bases). The CDR3 has 13 residues. Germline CDR1 reads SQVTM; CDR2 reads ANQGSEA. Trimming took 1 base from V and 5 from J, leaving 11 bases between them. CDR3 loop: CSVEVRQGYGYTF. CDR3 DNA: TGCAGCGTTGAAGTGCGGCAGGGTTATGGCTACACCTTC.

The chain carries TRBV5-1 and TRBJ1-4; D call uncertain. The germline V gene encodes CDR1 SGHRS and CDR2 YFSETQ. The V and J ends lost 3 bases and 8 bases respectively, with 14 bases between them. CDR3 size: 14 residues. The CDR3 here is CASSSDGVDEKLFF. In DNA, the CDR3 is TGCGCCAGCAGCTCAGACGGGGTCGACGAAAAACTGTTTTTT.

V usage is TRBV19 and J usage is TRBJ2-2, with a weak D call TRBD1 (6 bases). In germline, CDR1 is LNHDA, CDR2 SQIVND (reference sequence). The CDR3 runs to 17 residues. Trimming removed 6 bases at V and 0 bases at J, with 17 bases between. The CDR3 sequence: CASRRTGTPTNTGELFF. The CDR3 DNA reads as TGTGCCAGTAGAAGAACCGGGACACCAACGAACACCGGGGAGCTGTTTTTT.

Of note for this clonotype: This may be a read error: a much more frequent sequence differs by one nucleotide. The V call is TRBV7-9, the J call TRBJ2-5; 12 nucleotides agree with TRBD2. The germline V gene has CDR1 SEHNR and CDR2 FQNEAQ (reference sequence). The CDR3 is made up of 16 amino acids. V lost 4 bases and J lost 5; bases outside the gene matches: 8. In nucleotides, the CDR3 is TGTGCCAGCAGCTCAAGGAGACTAGCGGGAGACGAGACCCAGTACTTC. Amino acids: CASSSRRLAGDETQYF.